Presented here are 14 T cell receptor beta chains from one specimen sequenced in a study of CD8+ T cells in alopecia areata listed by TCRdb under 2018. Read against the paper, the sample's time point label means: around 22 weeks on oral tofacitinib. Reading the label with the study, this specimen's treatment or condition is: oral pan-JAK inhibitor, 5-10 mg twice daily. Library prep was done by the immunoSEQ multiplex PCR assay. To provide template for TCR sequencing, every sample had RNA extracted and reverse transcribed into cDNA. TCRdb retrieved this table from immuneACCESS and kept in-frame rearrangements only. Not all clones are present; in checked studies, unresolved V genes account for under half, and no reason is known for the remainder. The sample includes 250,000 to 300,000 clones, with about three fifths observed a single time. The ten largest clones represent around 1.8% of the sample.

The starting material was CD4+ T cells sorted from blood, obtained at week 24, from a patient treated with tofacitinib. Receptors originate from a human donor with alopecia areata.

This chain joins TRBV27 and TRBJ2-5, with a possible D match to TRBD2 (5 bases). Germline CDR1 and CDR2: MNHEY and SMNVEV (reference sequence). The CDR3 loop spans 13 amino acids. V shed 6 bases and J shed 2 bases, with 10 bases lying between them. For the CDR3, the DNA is TGTGCCAGCAGCGAGGACTGGCAAGAGACCCAGTACTTC. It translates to CASSEDWQETQYF.

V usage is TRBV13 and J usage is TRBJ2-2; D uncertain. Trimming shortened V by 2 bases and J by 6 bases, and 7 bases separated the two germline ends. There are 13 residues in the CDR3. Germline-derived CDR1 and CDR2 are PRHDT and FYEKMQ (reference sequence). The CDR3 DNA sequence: TGTGCCAGCAGCTTAAGGCAGCCCGGGGAGCTGTTTTTT. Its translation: CASSLRQPGELFF. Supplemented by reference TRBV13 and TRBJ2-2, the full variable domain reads AAGVIQSPRHLIKEKRETATLKCYPIPRHDTVYWYQQGPGQDPQFLISFYEKMQSDKGSIPDRFSAQQFSDYHSELNMSSLELGDSALYFCASSLRQPGELFFGEGSRLTVL.

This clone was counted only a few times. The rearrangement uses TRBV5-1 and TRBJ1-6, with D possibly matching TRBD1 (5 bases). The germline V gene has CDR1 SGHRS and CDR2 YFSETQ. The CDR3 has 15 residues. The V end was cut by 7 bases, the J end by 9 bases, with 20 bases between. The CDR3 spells CASQRGVQLGSPLHF. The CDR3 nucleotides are TGCGCCAGCCAAAGGGGTGTTCAACTCGGTTCACCCCTCCACTTT.

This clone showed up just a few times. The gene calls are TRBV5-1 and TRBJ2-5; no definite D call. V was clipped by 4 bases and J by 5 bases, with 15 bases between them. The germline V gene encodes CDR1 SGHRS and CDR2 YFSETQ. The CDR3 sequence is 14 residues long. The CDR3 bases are TGCGCCAGCAGCATTGATAAGTTAGGGGAGACCCAGTACTTC. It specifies CASSIDKLGETQYF.

The CDR3 protein is CASSPRRAEQYF. CDR3 nucleotide sequence: TGTGCCAGCAGTCCGAGGAGGGCCGAGCAGTACTTC. The J gene is TRBJ2-7, the V gene TRBV28, with a weak D call TRBD2 (6 bases). Germline values: CDR1 MDHEN, CDR2 SYDVKM. The CDR3 contains 12 residues. Trimming took 5 bases from V and 6 from J, leaving 11 bases between them.

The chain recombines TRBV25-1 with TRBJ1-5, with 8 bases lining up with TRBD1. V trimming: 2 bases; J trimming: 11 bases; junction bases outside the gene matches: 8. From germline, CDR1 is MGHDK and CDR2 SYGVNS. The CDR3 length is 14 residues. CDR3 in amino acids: CASSEGQGGSAQHF. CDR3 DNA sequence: TGTGCCAGCAGTGAAGGACAGGGTGGATCAGCCCAGCATTTT.

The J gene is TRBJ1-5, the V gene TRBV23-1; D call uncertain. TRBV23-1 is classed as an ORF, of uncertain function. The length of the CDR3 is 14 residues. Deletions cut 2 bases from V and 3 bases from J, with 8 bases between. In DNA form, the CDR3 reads TGCGCCAGCAGTCAAACCGGGGACAATCAGCCCCAGCATTTT. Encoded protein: CASSQTGDNQPQHF.

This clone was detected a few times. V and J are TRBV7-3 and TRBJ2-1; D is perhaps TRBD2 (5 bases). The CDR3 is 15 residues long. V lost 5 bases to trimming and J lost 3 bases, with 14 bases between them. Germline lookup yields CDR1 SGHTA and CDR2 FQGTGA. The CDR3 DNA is TGTGCCAGCAGCCAAGGGCTAGCAGACTACAATGAGCAGTTCTTC. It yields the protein CASSQGLADYNEQFF.

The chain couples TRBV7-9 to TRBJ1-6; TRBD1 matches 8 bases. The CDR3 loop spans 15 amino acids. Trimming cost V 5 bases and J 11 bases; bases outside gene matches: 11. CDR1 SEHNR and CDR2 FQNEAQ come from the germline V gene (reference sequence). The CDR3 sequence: CASSRTDREFPPLHF. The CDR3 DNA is TGTGCCAGCAGCCGTACGGACAGGGAATTCCCACCCCTCCACTTT.

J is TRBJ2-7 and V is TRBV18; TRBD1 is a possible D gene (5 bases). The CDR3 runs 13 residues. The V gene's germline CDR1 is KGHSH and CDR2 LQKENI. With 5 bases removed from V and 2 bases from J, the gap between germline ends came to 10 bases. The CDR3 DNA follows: TGTGCCAGCTCATCGCAGGGCGCCTACGAGCAGTACTTC. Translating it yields CASSSQGAYEQYF.

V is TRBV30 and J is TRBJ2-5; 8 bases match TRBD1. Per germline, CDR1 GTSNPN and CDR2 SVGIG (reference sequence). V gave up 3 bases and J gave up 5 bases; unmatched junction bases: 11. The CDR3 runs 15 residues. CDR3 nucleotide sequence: TGTGCCTGGAGCGGATTACCAGGGGGCGGGGAGACCCAGTACTTC. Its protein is CAWSGLPGGGETQYF.

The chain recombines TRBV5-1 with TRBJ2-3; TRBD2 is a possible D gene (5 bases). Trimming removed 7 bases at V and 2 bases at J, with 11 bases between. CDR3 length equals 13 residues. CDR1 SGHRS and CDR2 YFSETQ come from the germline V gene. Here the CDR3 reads CASGPGDTDTQYF. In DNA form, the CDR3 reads TGCGCCAGCGGCCCCGGGGACACAGATACGCAGTATTTT.

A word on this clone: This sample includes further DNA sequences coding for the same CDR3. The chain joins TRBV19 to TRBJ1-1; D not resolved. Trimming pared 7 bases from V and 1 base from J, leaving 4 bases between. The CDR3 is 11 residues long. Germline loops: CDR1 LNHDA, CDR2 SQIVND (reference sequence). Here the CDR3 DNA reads TGTGCCAGTATAAGGAACACTGAAGCTTTCTTT. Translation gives CASIRNTEAFF.

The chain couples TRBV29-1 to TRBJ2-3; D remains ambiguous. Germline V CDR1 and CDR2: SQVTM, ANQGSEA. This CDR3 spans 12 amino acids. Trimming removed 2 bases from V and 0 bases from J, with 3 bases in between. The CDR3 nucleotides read TGCAGCGTTGAACCCAGCACAGATACGCAGTATTTT. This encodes CSVEPSTDTQYF.